These T cell receptor beta chains were read from a single sample in a study of technical replicates of blood from a few donors. Assay: immunoSEQ multiplex PCR; the TCRdb copy retains only in-frame clones and omits some. The repertoire holds 85,000 to 100,000 clones, with approximately 95% as singletons. The sample comprised T cells isolated from PBMCs. These receptors were obtained from a human donor in good health. The CDR3 runs from the conserved cysteine through the conserved F or W. A D gene is named only where the DNA matches it firmly. Size tells how often a clone was seen (once, few, many) or the class of an expanded clone, and some rows leave it out.

J: TRBJ2-2
V: TRBV21-1
D: .
size: .
CDR3: CASRYGKQGNTGELFF
DNA: TGTGCCAGCAGATATGGGAAGCAGGGGAACACCGGGGAGCTGTTTTTT

J: TRBJ1-6
V: TRBV7-3
D: TRBD1
size: .
CDR3: CASSLKPGGSYNSPLHF
DNA: TGTGCCAGCAGCTTAAAACCAGGGGGGTCCTATAATTCACCCCTCCACTTT

J: TRBJ2-7
V: TRBV4-1
D: TRBD2
size: .
CDR3: CASSLRTSGVFEQYF
DNA: TGCGCCAGCAGCCTCCGGACTAGCGGTGTCTTTGAGCAGTACTTC

J: TRBJ2-2
V: TRBV5-6
D: .
size: .
CDR3: CASSFVPGGELFF
DNA: TGTGCCAGCAGCTTCGTACCCGGCGGGGAGCTGTTTTTT

J: TRBJ1-3
V: TRBV7-8
D: TRBD1
size: .
CDR3: CASSPPGTGGRNTIYF
DNA: TGTGCCAGCAGCCCCCCAGGGACAGGGGGCAGAAACACCATATATTTT

J: TRBJ2-1
V: TRBV5-1
D: .
size: .
CDR3: CASSPDRGYNEQFF
DNA: TGCGCCAGCAGCCCGGACCGGGGCTACAATGAGCAGTTCTTC

J: TRBJ1-1
V: TRBV19
D: .
size: .
CDR3: CASRTRLGGPGTEAFF
DNA: TGTGCCAGTAGGACTCGCCTCGGGGGGCCGGGGACTGAAGCTTTCTTT

J: TRBJ1-2
V: TRBV11-1
D: .
size: .
CDR3: CASSYDTGRDYGYTF
DNA: TGTGCCAGCAGCTACGATACAGGGAGGGACTATGGCTACACCTTC

J: TRBJ1-1
V: TRBV9
D: TRBD1
size: .
CDR3: CASSVAQGFTEAFF
DNA: TGTGCCAGCAGCGTAGCACAGGGGTTCACTGAAGCTTTCTTT

J: TRBJ1-2
V: TRBV25-1
D: TRBD1
size: .
CDR3: CASSVTGGHGYTF
DNA: TGTGCCAGCAGTGTTACAGGGGGTCACGGCTACACCTTC

J: TRBJ1-1
V: TRBV13
D: TRBD1
size: .
CDR3: CASSPLGDRGSTEAFF
DNA: TGTGCCAGCAGCCCCTTGGGGGACAGGGGATCCACTGAAGCTTTCTTT

J: TRBJ2-7
V: TRBV29-1
D: TRBD2
size: .
CDR3: CSAQGREGSYEQYF
DNA: TGCAGCGCCCAAGGGAGGGAGGGCTCCTACGAGCAGTACTTC

J: TRBJ2-5
V: TRBV5-1
D: TRBD1
size: .
CDR3: CASSFTGVQETQYF
DNA: TGCGCCAGCAGCTTCACAGGGGTCCAAGAGACCCAGTACTTC

J: TRBJ2-2
V: TRBV4-1
D: .
size: .
CDR3: CASSQGLARGRTGELFF
DNA: TGCGCCAGCAGCCAAGGTCTAGCTCGGGGTCGGACCGGGGAGCTGTTTTTT

J: TRBJ1-4
V: TRBV2
D: .
size: .
CDR3: CASSQDRFNEKLFF
DNA: TGTGCCAGCAGCCAGGACAGATTTAATGAAAAACTGTTTTTT

J: TRBJ1-5
V: TRBV5-1
D: .
size: .
CDR3: CASSLWTDQPQHF
DNA: TGCGCCAGCAGCCTCTGGACAGATCAACCCCAGCATTTT

J: TRBJ2-3
V: TRBV9
D: TRBD2
size: .
CDR3: CASSATSGGYTDTQYF
DNA: TGTGCCAGCAGCGCGACTAGCGGGGGCTACACAGATACGCAGTATTTT

J: TRBJ2-7
V: TRBV7-9
D: .
size: .
CDR3: CASSAGLTYEQYF
DNA: TGTGCCAGCAGCGCTGGACTTACCTACGAGCAGTACTTC

J: TRBJ2-2
V: TRBV5-1
D: TRBD2
size: .
CDR3: CASSLLGGTNTGELFF
DNA: TGCGCCAGCAGCTTGTTGGGAGGGACGAACACCGGGGAGCTGTTTTTT

J: TRBJ2-5
V: TRBV19
D: .
size: .
CDR3: CASRATVWSQETQYF
DNA: TGTGCCAGTAGAGCGACGGTCTGGAGCCAAGAGACCCAGTACTTC

J: TRBJ2-1
V: TRBV5-1
D: TRBD2
size: .
CDR3: CASSDLAGEGGNEQFF
DNA: TGCGCCAGTTCCGATCTAGCGGGAGAGGGGGGCAATGAGCAGTTCTTC

J: TRBJ2-5
V: TRBV19
D: .
size: once
CDR3: CASSLQGRETQYF
DNA: TGTGCCAGTAGTCTGCAGGGTCGAGAGACCCAGTACTTC

J: TRBJ2-7
V: TRBV6-1
D: .
size: .
CDR3: CASSEEAERWVYDEQYF
DNA: TGTGCCAGCAGTGAAGAGGCAGAGCGATGGGTCTATGACGAGCAGTACTTC

J: TRBJ1-1
V: TRBV5-1
D: .
size: .
CDR3: CASSFSRESKAFF
DNA: TGCGCCAGCAGCTTCTCAAGAGAATCGAAAGCTTTCTTT

J: TRBJ2-7
V: TRBV27
D: TRBD1
size: .
CDR3: CASSGRGQGAKYF
DNA: TGTGCCAGCAGTGGGAGGGGACAGGGGGCTAAGTACTTC

J: TRBJ2-7
V: TRBV7-6
D: TRBD1
size: .
CDR3: CASSPGLGGGYSYEQYF
DNA: TGTGCCAGCAGCCCAGGGTTAGGGGGCGGCTACTCCTACGAGCAGTACTTC

J: TRBJ2-7
V: TRBV10-3
D: .
size: .
CDR3: CAITGGAGRGSYEQYF
DNA: TGTGCCATCACAGGGGGGGCCGGGAGGGGCTCCTACGAGCAGTACTTC

J: TRBJ2-5
V: TRBV10-3
D: .
size: .
CDR3: CAIQAPYQETQYF
DNA: TGTGCCATCCAGGCACCCTACCAAGAGACCCAGTACTTC

J: TRBJ1-1
V: TRBV28
D: .
size: .
CDR3: CASSKPREGAFF
DNA: TGTGCCAGCAGTAAGCCCAGGGAGGGGGCTTTCTTT

J: TRBJ1-2
V: TRBV7-2
D: .
size: once
CDR3: CASSVDRSGYTF
DNA: TGTGCCAGCAGCGTTGACAGGAGCGGCTACACCTTC

J: TRBJ2-5
V: TRBV30
D: .
size: .
CDR3: CAWRILQETQYF
DNA: TGTGCCTGGAGGATCCTCCAGGAGACCCAGTACTTC

J: TRBJ2-7
V: TRBV6-5
D: TRBD1
size: .
CDR3: CASSYTRQGFSYEQYF
DNA: TGTGCCAGCAGCTACACCCGACAGGGGTTCTCCTACGAGCAGTACTTC

J: TRBJ2-6
V: TRBV7-9
D: .
size: once
CDR3: CATNYLAGANVLTF
DNA: TGTGCCACGAACTATCTAGCTGGGGCCAACGTCCTGACTTTC

J: TRBJ1-2
V: TRBV28
D: .
size: .
CDR3: CASSPGGQTYYGYTF
DNA: TGTGCCAGCAGCCCTGGAGGACAGACCTACTATGGCTACACCTTC

J: TRBJ1-2
V: TRBV4-1
D: TRBD1
size: .
CDR3: CASSQPTLRDRGYGYTF
DNA: TGCGCCAGCAGCCAACCCACACTCCGGGACAGGGGCTATGGCTACACCTTC

J: TRBJ1-1
V: TRBV6-1
D: .
size: .
CDR3: CASSEGRGFVGAFF
DNA: TGTGCCAGCAGTGAAGGGCGGGGGTTCGTTGGAGCTTTCTTT

J: TRBJ1-3
V: TRBV7-9
D: TRBD1
size: .
CDR3: CASSLTGRPSGNTIYF
DNA: TGTGCCAGCAGCTTGACAGGGCGACCCTCTGGAAACACCATATATTTT

J: TRBJ1-4
V: TRBV4-1
D: TRBD1
size: .
CDR3: CASSSTGGDRYEKLFF
DNA: TGCGCCAGCAGCTCTACAGGGGGTGATAGGTATGAAAAACTGTTTTTT

J: TRBJ2-1
V: TRBV9
D: TRBD2
size: once
CDR3: CASSVERDPLYNEQFF
DNA: TGTGCCAGCAGCGTCGAGCGGGACCCTTTGTACAATGAGCAGTTCTTC

J: TRBJ2-3
V: TRBV5-1
D: .
size: .
CDR3: CASSLAAGTDTQYF
DNA: TGCGCCAGCAGCTTGGCCGCGGGGACAGATACGCAGTATTTT

J: TRBJ2-6
V: TRBV12-1
D: .
size: once
CDR3: CASSLQGAATSGANVLTF
DNA: TGTGCCAGCAGCTTACAGGGGGCCGCTACCTCTGGGGCCAACGTCCTGACTTTC

J: TRBJ2-7
V: TRBV27
D: TRBD2
size: .
CDR3: CASSSRTSGSYEQYF
DNA: TGTGCCAGCAGTTCACGGACTAGCGGGTCCTACGAGCAGTACTTC

J: TRBJ1-1
V: TRBV5-1
D: .
size: .
CDR3: CASSAGTDNTEAFF
DNA: TGCGCCAGCAGCGCGGGGACGGACAACACTGAAGCTTTCTTT

J: TRBJ2-3
V: TRBV19
D: .
size: .
CDR3: CASSTWTAGDLTDTQYF
DNA: TGTGCCAGTAGTACTTGGACCGCGGGTGACCTCACAGATACGCAGTATTTT

J: TRBJ1-2
V: TRBV30
D: TRBD1
size: .
CDR3: CAWSAPYAGGGQGSYGYTF
DNA: TGTGCCTGGAGTGCACCATACGCGGGGGGGGGACAGGGGAGCTATGGCTACACCTTC

J: TRBJ1-5
V: TRBV30
D: .
size: .
CDR3: CAWSVPGGQPQHF
DNA: TGTGCCTGGAGTGTACCGGGTGGTCAGCCCCAGCATTTT

J: TRBJ1-6
V: TRBV2
D: .
size: .
CDR3: CASATGEGYNPYQSPLHF
DNA: TGTGCCAGCGCGACGGGCGAGGGCTATAACCCCTATCAATCACCCCTCCACTTT

J: TRBJ2-3
V: TRBV9
D: TRBD2
size: .
CDR3: CASSRTSGNTDTQYF
DNA: TGTGCCAGCAGCAGGACTAGCGGCAACACAGATACGCAGTATTTT